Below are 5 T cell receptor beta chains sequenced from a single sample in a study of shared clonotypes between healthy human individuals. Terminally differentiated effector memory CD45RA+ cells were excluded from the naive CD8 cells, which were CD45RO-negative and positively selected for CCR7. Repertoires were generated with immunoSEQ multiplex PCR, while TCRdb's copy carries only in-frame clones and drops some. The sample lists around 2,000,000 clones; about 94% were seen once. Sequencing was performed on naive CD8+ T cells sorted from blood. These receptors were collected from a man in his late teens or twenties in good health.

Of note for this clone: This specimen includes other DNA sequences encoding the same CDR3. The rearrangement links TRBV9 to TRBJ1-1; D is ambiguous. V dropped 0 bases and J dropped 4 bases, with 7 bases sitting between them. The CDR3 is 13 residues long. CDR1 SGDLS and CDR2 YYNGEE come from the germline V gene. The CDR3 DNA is TGTGCCAGCAGCGTAGGCGGGTTCACTGAAGCTTTCTTT. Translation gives CASSVGGFTEAFF.

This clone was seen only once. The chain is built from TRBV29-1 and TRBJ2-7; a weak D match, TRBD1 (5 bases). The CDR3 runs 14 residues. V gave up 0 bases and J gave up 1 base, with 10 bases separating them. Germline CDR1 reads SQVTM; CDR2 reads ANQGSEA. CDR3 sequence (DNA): TGCAGCGTTGAAGATAGGAAGGGGTCCTACGAGCAGTACTTC. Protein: CSVEDRKGSYEQYF.

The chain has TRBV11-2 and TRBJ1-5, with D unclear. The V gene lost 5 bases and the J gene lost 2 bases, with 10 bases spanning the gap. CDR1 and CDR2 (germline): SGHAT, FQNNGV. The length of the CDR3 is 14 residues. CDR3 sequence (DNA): TGTGCCAGCAGCCGTCCCCAGGGCAATCAGCCCCAGCATTTT. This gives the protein CASSRPQGNQPQHF.

CDR3 DNA: TGTGCCAGCAGTCCCCCCGAGGGGACTGGGACTGAAGCTTTCTTT. Residues: CASSPPEGTGTEAFF. The chain recombines TRBV28 with TRBJ1-1; TRBD1 might be the D (5 bases). V lost 5 bases to trimming and J lost 5 bases, with 18 bases between them. Germline V CDR1 and CDR2: MDHEN, SYDVKM. The CDR3 has 15 amino acids.

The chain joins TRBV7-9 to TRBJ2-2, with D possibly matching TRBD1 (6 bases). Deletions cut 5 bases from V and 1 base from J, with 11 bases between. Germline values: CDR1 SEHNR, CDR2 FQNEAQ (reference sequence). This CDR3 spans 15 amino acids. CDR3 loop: CASSPWDKNTGELFF. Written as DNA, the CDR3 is TGTGCCAGCAGCCCGTGGGACAAGAACACCGGGGAGCTGTTTTTT.